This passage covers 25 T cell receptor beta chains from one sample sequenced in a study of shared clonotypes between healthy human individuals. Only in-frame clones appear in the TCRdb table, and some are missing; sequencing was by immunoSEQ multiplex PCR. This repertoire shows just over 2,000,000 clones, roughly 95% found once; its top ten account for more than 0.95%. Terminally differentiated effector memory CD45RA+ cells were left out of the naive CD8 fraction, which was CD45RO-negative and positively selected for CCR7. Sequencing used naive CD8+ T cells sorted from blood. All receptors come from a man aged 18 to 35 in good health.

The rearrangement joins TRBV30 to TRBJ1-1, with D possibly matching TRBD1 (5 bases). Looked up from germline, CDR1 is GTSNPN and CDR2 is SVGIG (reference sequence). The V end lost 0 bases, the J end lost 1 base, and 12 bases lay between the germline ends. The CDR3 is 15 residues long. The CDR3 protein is CAWSVLPGANTEAFF. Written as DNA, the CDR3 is TGTGCCTGGAGTGTACTACCCGGGGCGAACACTGAAGCTTTCTTT.

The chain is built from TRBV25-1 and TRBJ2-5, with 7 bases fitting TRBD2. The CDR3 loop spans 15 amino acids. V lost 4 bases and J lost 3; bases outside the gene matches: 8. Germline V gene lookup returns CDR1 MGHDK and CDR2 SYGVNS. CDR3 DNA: TGTGCCAGCAGTGCCGGGAGTGGGGGGGAAGAGACCCAGTACTTC. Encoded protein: CASSAGSGGEETQYF. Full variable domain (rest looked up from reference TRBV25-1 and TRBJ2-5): EADIYQTPRYLVIGTGKKITLECSQTMGHDKMYWYQQDPGMELHLIHYSYGVNSTEKGDLSSESTVSRIRTEHFPLTLESARPSHTSQYLCASSAGSGGEETQYFGPGTRLLVL.

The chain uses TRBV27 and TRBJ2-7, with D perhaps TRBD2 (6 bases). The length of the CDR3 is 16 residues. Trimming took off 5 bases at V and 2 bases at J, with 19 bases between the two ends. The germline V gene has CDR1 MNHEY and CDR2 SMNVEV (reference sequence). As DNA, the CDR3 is TGTGCCAGCAGTCCGAGTCGCGGGACTCGAGCCTACGAGCAGTACTTC. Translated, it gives CASSPSRGTRAYEQYF.

CDR3 DNA sequence: TGTGCCAGCACCCCCGGTGGGGAACAGAACACTGAAGCTTTCTTT. Amino acids: CASTPGGEQNTEAFF. The chain is built from TRBV9 and TRBJ1-1; D not resolved. Trimming left V 6 bases short and J 1 base short, with 16 bases between. The germline V gene encodes CDR1 SGDLS and CDR2 YYNGEE. CDR3 size: 15 residues.

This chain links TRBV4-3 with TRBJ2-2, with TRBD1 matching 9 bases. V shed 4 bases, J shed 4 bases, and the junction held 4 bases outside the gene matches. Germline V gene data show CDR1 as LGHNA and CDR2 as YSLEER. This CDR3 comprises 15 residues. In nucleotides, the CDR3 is TGCGCCAGCAGCCCCGGGACAGGGATCACCGGGGAGCTGTTTTTT. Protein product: CASSPGTGITGELFF.

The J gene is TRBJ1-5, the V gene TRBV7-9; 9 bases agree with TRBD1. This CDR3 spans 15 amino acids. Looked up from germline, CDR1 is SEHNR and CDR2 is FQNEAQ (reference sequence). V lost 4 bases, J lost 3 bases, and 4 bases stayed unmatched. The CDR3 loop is CASSSDRGVNQPQHF. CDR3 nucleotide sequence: TGTGCCAGCAGCTCTGACAGGGGGGTCAATCAGCCCCAGCATTTT.

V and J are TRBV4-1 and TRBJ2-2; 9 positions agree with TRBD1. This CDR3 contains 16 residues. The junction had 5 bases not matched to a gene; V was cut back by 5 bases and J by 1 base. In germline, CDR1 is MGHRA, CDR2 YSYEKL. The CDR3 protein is CASSLQDRGNTGELFF. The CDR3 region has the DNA TGCGCCAGCAGCTTGCAGGACAGGGGGAACACCGGGGAGCTGTTTTTT.

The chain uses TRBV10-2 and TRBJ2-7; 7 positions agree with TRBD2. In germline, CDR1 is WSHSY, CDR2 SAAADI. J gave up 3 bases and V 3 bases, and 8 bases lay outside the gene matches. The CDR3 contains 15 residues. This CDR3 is CASSDRPGGLYEQYF. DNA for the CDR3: TGCGCCAGCAGTGATAGGCCGGGAGGCCTCTACGAGCAGTACTTC.

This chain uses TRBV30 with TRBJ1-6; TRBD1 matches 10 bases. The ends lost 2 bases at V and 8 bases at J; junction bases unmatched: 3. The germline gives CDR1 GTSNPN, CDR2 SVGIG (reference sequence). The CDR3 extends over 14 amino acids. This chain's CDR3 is CAWSTGTGDSPLHF. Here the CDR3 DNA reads TGTGCCTGGAGTACCGGGACAGGGGATTCACCCCTCCACTTT. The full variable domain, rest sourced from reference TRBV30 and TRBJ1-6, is SQTIHQWPATLVQPVGSPLSLECTVEGTSNPNLYWYRQAAGRGLQLLFYSVGIGQISSEVPQNLSASRPQDRQFILSSKKLLLSDSGFYLCAWSTGTGDSPLHFGNGTRLTVT.

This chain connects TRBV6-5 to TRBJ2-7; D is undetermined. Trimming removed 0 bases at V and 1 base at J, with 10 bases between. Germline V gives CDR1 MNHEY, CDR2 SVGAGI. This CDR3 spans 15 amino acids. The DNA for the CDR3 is TGTGCCAGCAGTTACTCGTGGCGGATGTCCTACGAGCAGTACTTC. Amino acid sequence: CASSYSWRMSYEQYF.

The CDR3 DNA sequence: TGTGCCAGCAAAGGGGCCCCGGGACAGGGGGACGAGCAGTACTTC. This gives the protein CASKGAPGQGDEQYF. The V call is TRBV2, the J call TRBJ2-7; 11 bases map to TRBD1. Germline V CDR1 and CDR2: SNHLY, FYNNEI. After removal of 7 bases from V and 5 bases from J, the junction contained 10 bases not matched to a gene. This CDR3 contains 15 residues.

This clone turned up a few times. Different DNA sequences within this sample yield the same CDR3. CDR3 nucleotide sequence: TGTGCCAGTAGTATAACAGGATCCAACTATGGCTACACCTTC. Encoded protein: CASSITGSNYGYTF. V and J are TRBV19 and TRBJ1-2; a weak D match, TRBD1 (5 bases). V shed 2 bases and J shed 2 bases, with 9 bases lying between them. From germline, CDR1 is LNHDA and CDR2 SQIVND (reference sequence). CDR3 size: 14 residues. The full variable domain, rest sourced from reference TRBV19 and TRBJ1-2, is DGGITQSPKYLFRKEGQNVTLSCEQNLNHDAMYWYRQDPGQGLRLIYYSQIVNDFQKGDIAEGYSVSREKKESFPLTVTSAQKNPTAFYLCASSITGSNYGYTFGSGTRLTVV.

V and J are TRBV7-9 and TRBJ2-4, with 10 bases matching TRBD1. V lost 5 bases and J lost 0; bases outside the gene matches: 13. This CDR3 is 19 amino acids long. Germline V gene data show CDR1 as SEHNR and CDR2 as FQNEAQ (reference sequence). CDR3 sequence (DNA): TGTGCCAGCAGCCCGGTGGGGACAGGGGCTATCTTAGCCAAAAACATTCAGTACTTC. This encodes CASSPVGTGAILAKNIQYF.

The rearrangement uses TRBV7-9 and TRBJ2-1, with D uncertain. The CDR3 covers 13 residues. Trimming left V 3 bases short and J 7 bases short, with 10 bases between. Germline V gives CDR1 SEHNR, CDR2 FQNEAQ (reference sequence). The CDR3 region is CASSFGRSNEQFF. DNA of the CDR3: TGTGCCAGCAGCTTTGGGCGGTCGAATGAGCAGTTCTTC.

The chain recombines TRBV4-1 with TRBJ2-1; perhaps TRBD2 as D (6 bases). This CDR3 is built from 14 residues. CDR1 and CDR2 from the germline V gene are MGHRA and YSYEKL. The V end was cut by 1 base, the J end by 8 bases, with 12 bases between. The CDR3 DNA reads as TGCGCCAGCAGCCAAGCACTAGCTAAGGATGAGCAGTTCTTC. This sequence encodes CASSQALAKDEQFF.

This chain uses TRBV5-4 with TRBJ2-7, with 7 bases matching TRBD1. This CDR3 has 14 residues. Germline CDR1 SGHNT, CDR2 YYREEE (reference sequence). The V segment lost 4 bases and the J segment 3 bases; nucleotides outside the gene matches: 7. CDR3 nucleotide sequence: TGTGCCAGCAGCCAGGGGGACCGTCTCTACGAGCAGTACTTC. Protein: CASSQGDRLYEQYF.

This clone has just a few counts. Written as DNA, the CDR3 is TGCGCCAGCAGTCCTGCAGGGCTAGGAAACACCATATATTTT. As protein: CASSPAGLGNTIYF. The chain is built from TRBV4-1 and TRBJ1-3, with TRBD1 as a possible D gene (5 bases). CDR3 length: 14 amino acids. The germline V gene has CDR1 MGHRA and CDR2 YSYEKL. Trimming left V 6 bases short and J 4 bases short, with 13 bases between.

This chain's CDR3 is CASSLGVGPNNEQFF. CDR3 DNA: TGTGCCAGCAGCTTAGGTGTGGGCCCAAACAATGAGCAGTTCTTC. The J gene is TRBJ2-1, the V gene TRBV11-2; D gene ambiguous. The V end was cut by 1 base, the J end by 5 bases, with 12 bases between. Germline-derived CDR1 and CDR2 are SGHAT and FQNNGV. This CDR3 contains 15 residues.

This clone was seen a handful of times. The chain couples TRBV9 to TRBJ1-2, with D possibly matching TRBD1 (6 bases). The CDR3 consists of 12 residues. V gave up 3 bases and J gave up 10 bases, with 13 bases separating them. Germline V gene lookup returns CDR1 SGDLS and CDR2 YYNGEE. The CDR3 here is CASSAQGLVYTF. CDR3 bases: TGTGCCAGCAGCGCACAGGGCTTAGTCTACACCTTC.

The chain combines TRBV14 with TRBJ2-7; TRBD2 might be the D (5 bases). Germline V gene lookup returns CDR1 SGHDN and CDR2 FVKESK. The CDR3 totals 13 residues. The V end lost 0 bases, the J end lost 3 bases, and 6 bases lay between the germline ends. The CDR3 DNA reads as TGTGCCAGCAGCCAAGAGGAGGACTACGAGCAGTACTTC. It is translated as CASSQEEDYEQYF.

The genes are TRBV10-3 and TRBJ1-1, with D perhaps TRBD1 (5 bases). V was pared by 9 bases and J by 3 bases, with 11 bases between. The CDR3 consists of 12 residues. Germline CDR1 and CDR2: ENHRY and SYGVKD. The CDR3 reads CAMGGQDTEAFF. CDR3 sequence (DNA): TGTGCCATGGGGGGTCAGGACACTGAAGCTTTCTTT.

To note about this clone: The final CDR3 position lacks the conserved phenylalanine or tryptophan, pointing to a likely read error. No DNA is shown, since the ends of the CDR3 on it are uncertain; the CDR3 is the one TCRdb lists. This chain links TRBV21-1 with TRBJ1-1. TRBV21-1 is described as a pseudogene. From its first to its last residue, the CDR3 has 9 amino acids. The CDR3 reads CASSKPKHI.

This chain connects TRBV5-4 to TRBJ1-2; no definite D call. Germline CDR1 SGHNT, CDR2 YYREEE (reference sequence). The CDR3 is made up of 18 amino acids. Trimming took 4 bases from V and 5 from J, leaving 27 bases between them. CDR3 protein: CASSHRIAGRLGYYGYTF. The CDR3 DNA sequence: TGTGCCAGCAGCCACCGGATCGCAGGTCGGCTTGGCTATTATGGCTACACCTTC.

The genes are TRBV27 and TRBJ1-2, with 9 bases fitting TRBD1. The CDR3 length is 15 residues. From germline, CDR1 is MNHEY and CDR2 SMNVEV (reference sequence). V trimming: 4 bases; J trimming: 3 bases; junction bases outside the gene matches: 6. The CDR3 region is CASSSPGTGYYGYTF. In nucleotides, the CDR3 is TGTGCCAGCAGTTCCCCCGGGACAGGGTACTATGGCTACACCTTC.

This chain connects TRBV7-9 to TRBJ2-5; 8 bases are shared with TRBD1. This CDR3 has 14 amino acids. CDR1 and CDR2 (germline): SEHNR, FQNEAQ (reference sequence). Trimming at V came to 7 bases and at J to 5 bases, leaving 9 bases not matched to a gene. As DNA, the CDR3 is TGTGCCAGCACTACCAGGACAGGGTACGAGACCCAGTACTTC. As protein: CASTTRTGYETQYF.